These 4 T cell receptor beta chains were all obtained from the same sample, sequenced in a study of CD8 T cells in Susac syndrome. The RNA input was about 0.5 to 1 ug, and it was reverse transcribed with random hexamers. TCRdb re-analysed the immunoSEQ multiplex PCR reads in MiXCR, keeping a single row per CDR3 protein. The sample holds about 210,000 distinct CDR3 sequences, 95% seen once. Source material: CD4+ T cells from PBMCs. These TCRs come from a human donor with multiple sclerosis.

This rearrangement joins TRBV5-6 to TRBJ2-7; the match to TRBD2 covers 7 bases. The CDR3 sequence is 15 residues long. V trimming: 2 bases; J trimming: 2 bases; junction bases outside the gene matches: 7. Germline V CDR1 and CDR2: SGHDT, YYEEEE. CDR3 in amino acids: CASSFRRGKPYEQYF. The CDR3 coding sequence is TGTGCCAGCAGCTTCAGGCGGGGGAAACCCTACGAGCAGTACTTC.

The chain employs TRBV29-1 and TRBJ1-5; D not certain. The V and J ends lost 1 base and 1 base respectively, with 20 bases between them. CDR3 size: 18 residues. The germline V gene has CDR1 SQVTM and CDR2 ANQGSEA. CDR3 loop: CSVEGQRLVIFSNQPQHF. CDR3 DNA sequence: TGCAGCGTTGAAGGTCAAAGGTTGGTTATATTCAGCAATCAGCCCCAGCATTTT.

The chain is built from TRBV23-1 and TRBJ1-1, with D hard to call. TRBV23-1 is an open reading frame whose function is uncertain. The ends were cut back, 3 bases at V and 7 bases at J, with 18 bases in the middle. CDR3 length equals 15 residues. CDR3 protein: CASSQAPPGALEAFF. CDR3 in DNA: TGCGCCAGCAGTCAGGCACCCCCGGGCGCCCTTGAAGCTTTCTTT.

This clonotype was picked up a small number of times. This chain links TRBV27 with TRBJ2-7, with 9 bases aligning to TRBD1. Losses at the gene ends were 3 bases for V and 1 base for J; bases not matched to a gene: 4. The germline V gene has CDR1 MNHEY and CDR2 SMNVEV (reference sequence). The CDR3 consists of 15 residues. DNA for the CDR3: TGTGCCAGCAGTTTCTCCGGGACAGGGTCCTACGAGCAGTACTTC. Protein sequence: CASSFSGTGSYEQYF.